The clone carrying this TCR beta chain showed up many times. Its antigen is not identified. Using quantitative 5'-RACE with molecular barcodes, the authors made TCR beta libraries. One entry per CDR3 protein results from TCRdb running MiXCR on the 5' RACE reads. This table has some 250,000 distinct CDR3 sequences, more than 20% appearing once. These data come from a study of CD8 T cells in ankylosing spondylitis. Trimming cost V 5 bases and J 6 bases; bases outside gene matches: 9. The CDR3 covers 13 residues. Germline assignment: CDR1 SQVTM and CDR2 ANQGSEA. General observations from the study: From matched ankylosing spondylitis synovial fluid, disease-linked clones were reportedly recovered at significantly enriched levels.

This clonotype was sampled from a male donor with ankylosing spondylitis or in good health (not recorded which). What was sequenced was blood, either unsorted or a sorted T cell fraction (not recorded which). This chain uses TRBV29-1 with TRBJ2-7, with 8 bases that match TRBD1. The chain's CDR3 is CSVRGQGASEQYF. CDR3 nucleotide sequence: TGCAGCGTTCGCGGTCAGGGGGCTTCCGAGCAGTACTTC.